One and the same sample provided the 10 T cell receptor beta chains below, sequenced in a study of blood T cell repertoires in COVID-19. Generated by immunoSEQ multiplex PCR, the TCRdb table keeps only in-frame clones and is missing some. The data show 35,000 to 55,000 clones, about 91% seen once. The sequencing sample was made of peripheral blood. The receptors originated from a human donor in a cohort sampled during active COVID-19.

This chain links TRBV29-1 with TRBJ1-1; D is unresolved. The ends were cut back, 1 base at V and 6 bases at J, with 12 bases in the middle. CDR1 is SQVTM, CDR2 ANQGSEA, per germline. The CDR3 runs 13 residues. The CDR3 loop reads CSVEVVSPPEAFF. The CDR3 region has the DNA TGCAGCGTTGAAGTGGTTAGTCCCCCTGAAGCTTTCTTT.

The V call is TRBV21-1, the J call TRBJ1-1; the DNA was not compared with TRBD1, the D call given in the table. TRBV21-1 is recorded as a pseudogene. The CDR3 is made up of 13 amino acids. CDR3 residues: CASRGHLNTEAFF. For the CDR3, the DNA is TGTGCCAGCAGGGGGCACTTAAACACTGAAGCTTTCTTT.

The chain is built from TRBV7-8 and TRBJ1-1; D remains unclear. Per germline, CDR1 SGHVS and CDR2 FQNEAQ. With 0 bases removed from V and 6 bases from J, the gap between germline ends came to 11 bases. CDR3 length: 14 residues. CDR3 in amino acids: CASSLAPAGSEAFF. The CDR3 bases are TGTGCCAGCAGCTTAGCCCCAGCGGGCTCTGAAGCTTTCTTT.

V and J are TRBV6-6 and TRBJ1-4; no definite D call. Trimming left V 8 bases short and J 13 bases short, with 23 bases between. The CDR3 loop spans 14 amino acids. Germline assignment: CDR1 MNHNY and CDR2 SVGAGI (reference sequence). The CDR3: CASQPPGGFPALFF. In nucleotides, the CDR3 is TGTGCCAGCCAACCTCCTGGCGGCTTTCCAGCACTGTTTTTT.

This clone is categorized as medium-sized. The CDR3 coding sequence is TGTGCCAGCAGCCGCTTTTTAGGACAGGGTTCCTACGAGCAGTACTTC. It codes for CASSRFLGQGSYEQYF. The V gene is TRBV4-2, the J gene TRBJ2-7, with 8 bases identical to TRBD1. Germline V gene data show CDR1 as LGHNA and CDR2 as YNFKEQ. The CDR3 loop spans 16 amino acids. V lost 4 bases, J lost 1 base, and 9 bases stayed unmatched.

The gene calls are TRBV11-2 and TRBJ2-3; 10 nucleotides agree with TRBD2. Germline CDR1 SGHAT, CDR2 FQNNGV. This CDR3 has 18 amino acids. After removal of 5 bases from V and 4 bases from J, the junction contained 15 bases not matched to a gene. The CDR3 DNA reads as TGTGCCAGCAGCCGACGTCCGAGGGTAGCGGGGGGCTCAGATACGCAGTATTTT. Residues: CASSRRPRVAGGSDTQYF.

The chain couples TRBV7-2 to TRBJ2-7; 8 bases align to TRBD2. The CDR3 has 13 amino acids. Germline-derived CDR1 and CDR2 are SGHTA and FQGNSA. After removal of 5 bases from V and 2 bases from J, the junction contained 2 bases not matched to a gene. CDR3 in amino acids: CASSPGRAYEQYF. The CDR3 nucleotides are TGTGCCAGCAGCCCCGGGAGGGCCTACGAGCAGTACTTC.

This clone has a single count. The genes are TRBV7-9 and TRBJ1-1, with D possibly being TRBD1 (5 bases). This CDR3 spans 15 amino acids. The germline CDR1 and CDR2 sequences are SEHNR and FQNEAQ (reference sequence). Trimming took 1 base from V and 3 from J, leaving 12 bases between them. CDR3 nucleotide sequence: TGTGCCAGCAGCTTAGGTCGTGACAGCTACACTGAAGCTTTCTTT. It specifies CASSLGRDSYTEAFF.

In the case of this clone: This sample includes further DNA sequences coding for the same CDR3. The chain is built from TRBV27 and TRBJ1-1; 7 bases line up with TRBD1. Trimming took 5 bases from V and 1 from J; bases not matched to a gene: 7. The germline gives CDR1 MNHEY, CDR2 SMNVEV (reference sequence). CDR3 length equals 15 residues. The CDR3 DNA is TGTGCCAGCAGTCTGGGGGGACAGCCGAACACTGAAGCTTTCTTT. Translating it yields CASSLGGQPNTEAFF.

The V and J genes are TRBV3-1 (or the pseudogene TRBV3-2) and TRBJ2-2, with 11 bases that match TRBD2. This CDR3 has 18 residues. Looked up from germline, CDR1 is LGHDT and CDR2 is YNNKEL (reference sequence). After removal of 2 bases from V and 7 bases from J, the junction contained 12 bases not matched to a gene. Written as DNA, the CDR3 is TGTGCCAGCAGCCAACAGAGAATAGCGGGAGGGCCGTTCGGGGAGCTGTTTTTT. This gives the protein CASSQQRIAGGPFGELFF.